This T cell receptor beta chain derives from a study of shared clonotypes between healthy human individuals. Only CD45RO-negative cells positively selected for CCR7 counted as naive CD8 cells, so terminally differentiated effector memory CD45RA+ cells were excluded. The study enrolled healthy HIV-negative adults without recent acute infections or vaccinations as donors. Regarding this clone: Antigen specificity is unknown.

General study results and limits: The generation probabilities recorded for non-shared clonotypes fell below those of clonotypes shared by all four donors.

Per sorted-subset replicate PCR, input was roughly 220 ng DNA, representing around 29,000 T cell genomes. The repertoire was sequenced with immunoSEQ multiplex PCR; TCRdb's copy has only in-frame clones and lacks some. The sample carries over 2,000,000 clones, 90% to 95% recorded once. Germline V gives CDR1 SGHAT, CDR2 FQNNGV. The ends lost 0 bases at V and 2 bases at J; junction bases unmatched: 10. This CDR3 is built from 18 residues. This clonotype was obtained from a man between 18 and 35 years old in good health. Some clones in this sample may be carry-over from other donors' samples. This chain joins TRBV11-2 and TRBJ2-3, with 8 positions matching TRBD2. Specimen: naive CD8+ T cells from PBMCs. CDR3 DNA: TGTGCCAGCAGCTTAGATGGGGGACCAGCGGGAGACACAGATACGCAGTATTTT. This codes for CASSLDGGPAGDTDTQYF.